This T cell receptor (beta chain) was found in a study of blood T cells in healthy people across ages. Study-wide results and limits: With donor CMV status unknown, expanded clonotype changes were possibly confounded. The study found more naive CD4+ cells and higher diversity in long-lived than aged donors.

Every sample gave at least 5.5 micrograms of total RNA when it was extracted. This clonotype occurred a few times. Its antigen remains unidentified. The V and J ends lost 1 base and 6 bases respectively, with 15 bases between them. Germline CDR1 SGHTA, CDR2 FQGNSA. The CDR3 length is 15 residues. PCR was performed a second time for about 7 to 11 cycles using a sample-barcoded 5' primer and a J-beta primer mix. One entry per CDR3 protein, called by TCRdb with MiXCR from the 5' RACE reads. Of some 1.6 million distinct CDR3 sequences listed, around 36% are singletons. The rearrangement uses TRBV7-2 and TRBJ1-2; possibly TRBD1 for D (5 bases). The clonotype was recovered from a woman under 40 in good health. The specimen sequenced was blood. This CDR3 is CASSLDLGPQDGYTF. The CDR3 DNA sequence: TGTGCCAGCAGCTTAGACTTGGGGCCCCAGGATGGCTACACCTTC.